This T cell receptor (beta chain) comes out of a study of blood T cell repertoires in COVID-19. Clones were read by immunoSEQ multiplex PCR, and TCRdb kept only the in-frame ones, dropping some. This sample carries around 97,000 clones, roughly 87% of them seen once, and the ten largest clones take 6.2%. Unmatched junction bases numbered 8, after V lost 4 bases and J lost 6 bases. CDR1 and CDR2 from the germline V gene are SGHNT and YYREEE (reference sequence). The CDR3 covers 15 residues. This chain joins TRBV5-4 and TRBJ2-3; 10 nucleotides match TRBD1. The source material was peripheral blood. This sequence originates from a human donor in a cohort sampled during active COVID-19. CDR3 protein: CASSPRDRGIDTQYF. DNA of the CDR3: TGTGCCAGCAGCCCCCGGGACAGGGGAATCGATACGCAGTATTTT.